The clone carrying this TCR beta chain occurred many times. The CDR3 is made up of 13 amino acids. Trimming pared 6 bases from V and 6 bases from J, leaving 18 bases between. The germline V gene has CDR1 SQVTM and CDR2 ANQGSEA. The data stem from a study of read filtering for tumor transcriptome and immune sequencing. Study summary: Among patients, some 17 were male and around 14 female, aged roughly 45 to 85 (mean around 68). TCR-mapped reads were about 4.05 to 10.27 million with IR-seq versus about 75 to 1,400 with RNA-seq.

The library was built from around 0.4 ug RNA with molecular barcoded adaptors for alpha/delta and beta/gamma chains. TCRdb reprocessed the reads via MiXCR and lists one record per CDR3 protein. The table includes roughly 82,000 distinct CDR3 sequences, 10% to 15% detected once. The sequence came from a donor aged 40 or older with multiple myeloma. Sequencing was done on a sample of a population of CD138-negative cells sorted from bone marrow. This sequence joins TRBV29-1 and TRBJ2-7; tentative D call: TRBD1 (5 bases). In nucleotides, the CDR3 is TGCAGCGTGAGCCGGACACAGGATAGCGAGCAGTACTTC. Translation gives CSVSRTQDSEQYF.